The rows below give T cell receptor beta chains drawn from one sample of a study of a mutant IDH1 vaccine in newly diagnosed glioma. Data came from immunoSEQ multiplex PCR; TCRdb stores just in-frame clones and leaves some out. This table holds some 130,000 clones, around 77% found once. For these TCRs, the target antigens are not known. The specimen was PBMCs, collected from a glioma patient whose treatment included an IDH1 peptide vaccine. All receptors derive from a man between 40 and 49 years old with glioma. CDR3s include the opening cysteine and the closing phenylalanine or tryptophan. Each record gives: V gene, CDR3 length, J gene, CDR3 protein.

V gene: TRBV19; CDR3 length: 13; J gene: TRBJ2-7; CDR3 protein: CASSSSGSAKQYF
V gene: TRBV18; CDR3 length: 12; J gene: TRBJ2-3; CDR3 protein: CASSPRGYTQYF
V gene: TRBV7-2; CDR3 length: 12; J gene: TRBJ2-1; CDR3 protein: CASSSARREQFF
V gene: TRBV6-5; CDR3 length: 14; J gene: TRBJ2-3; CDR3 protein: CASSRQEYTDTQYF
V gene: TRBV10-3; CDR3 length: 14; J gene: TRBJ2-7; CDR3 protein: CAISENRGSHEQYF
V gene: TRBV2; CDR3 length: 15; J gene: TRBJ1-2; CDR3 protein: CASRESGPGNYGYTF
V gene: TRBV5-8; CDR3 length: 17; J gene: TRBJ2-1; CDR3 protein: CASSLARHHGTQNEQFF
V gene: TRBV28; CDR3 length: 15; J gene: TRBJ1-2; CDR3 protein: CASRGVRGSNYGYTF
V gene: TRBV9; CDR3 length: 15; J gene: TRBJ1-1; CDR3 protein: CASSVGTSMGAEAFF
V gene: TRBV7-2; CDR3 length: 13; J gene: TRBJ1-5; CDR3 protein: CASSLAGGQPQHF
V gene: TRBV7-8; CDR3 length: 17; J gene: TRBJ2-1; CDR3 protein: CASSWVVYRDGSYEQFF
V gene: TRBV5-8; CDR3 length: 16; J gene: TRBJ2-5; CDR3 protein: CASSLEGVADQETQYF
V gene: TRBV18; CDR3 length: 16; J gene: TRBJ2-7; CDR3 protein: CASSPPPGQGAHEQYF
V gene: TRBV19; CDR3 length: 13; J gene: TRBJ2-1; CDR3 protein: CASTHGGRDEQFF
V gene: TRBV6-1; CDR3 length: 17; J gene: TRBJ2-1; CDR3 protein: CASSGPDTFPLYNEQFF
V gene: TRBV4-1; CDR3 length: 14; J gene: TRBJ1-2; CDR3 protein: CASSQGTGVLGYTF
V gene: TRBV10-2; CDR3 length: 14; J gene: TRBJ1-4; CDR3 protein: CASSVRGQVEKLFF
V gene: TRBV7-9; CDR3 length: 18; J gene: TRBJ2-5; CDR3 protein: CASSPIRRTRDTQETQYF
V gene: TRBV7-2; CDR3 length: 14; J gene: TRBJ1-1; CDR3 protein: CASSLGPGNTEAFF
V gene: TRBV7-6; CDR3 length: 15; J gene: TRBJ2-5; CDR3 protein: CASSTGLAAQETQYF
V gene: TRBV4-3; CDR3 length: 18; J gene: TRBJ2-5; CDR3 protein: CASSQAQRGSYLQETQYF
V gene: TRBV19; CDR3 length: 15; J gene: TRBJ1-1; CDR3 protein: CASSMANRGGTEAFF
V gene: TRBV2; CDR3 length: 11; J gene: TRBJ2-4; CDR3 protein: CASDLTGQEYF
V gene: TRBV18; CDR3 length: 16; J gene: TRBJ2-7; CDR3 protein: CASSPGTGTNSYEQYF
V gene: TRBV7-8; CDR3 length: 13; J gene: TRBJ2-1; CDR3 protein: CASSLGLEVEQFF
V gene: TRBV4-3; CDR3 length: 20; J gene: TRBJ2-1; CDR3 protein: CASSLLPPTSGSNLHNEQFF
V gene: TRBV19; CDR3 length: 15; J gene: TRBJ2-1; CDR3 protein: CASSLIGEVNNEQFF
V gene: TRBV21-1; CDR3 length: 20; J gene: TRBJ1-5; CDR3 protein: CASSKNPGTGEGNSNQPQHF
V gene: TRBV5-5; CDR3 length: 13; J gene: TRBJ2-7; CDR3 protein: CASSPGVGDEQYF
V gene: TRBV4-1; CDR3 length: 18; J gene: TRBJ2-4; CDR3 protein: CASSQGQARGLTKNIQYF
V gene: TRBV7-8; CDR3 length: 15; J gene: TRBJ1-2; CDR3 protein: CASSPRAGVAYGYTF